The text below deals with one T cell receptor (beta chain). Its antigen is currently unknown. The data are from a study of Ad26.COV2.S vaccination and SARS-CoV-2 variants. Sequencing was performed with immunoSEQ multiplex PCR; in TCRdb, only in-frame clones are kept and a portion is missing. Of hundreds of thousands of clones detected, more than 70% appear once; the ten largest clones hold around 3%. General study results and limits: Relative to placebo recipients, vaccine recipients exhibited elevated spike-specific TCR breadth. Using TCR breadth and depth analyses may have led to underestimated total T cell responses.

Documented treatment: roughly 20 received Ad26.COV2.S at low or high dose, single or two shots; 5 received placebo; per-sample allocation not given. Day 63 following the first vaccine or placebo injection was when the samples were taken. At a Boston site, the person donating was an adult of 18-55 years. CDR1 SGHAT and CDR2 FQNNGV come from the germline V gene. V lost 4 bases and J lost 1, with 13 bases in between. The CDR3 is 15 amino acids. The V call is TRBV11-2, the J call TRBJ1-2; D gene uncertain. The clonotype originates from a person between 18 and 65 years old who received the Ad26.COV2.S COVID-19 vaccine or a placebo. Sequences were derived from peripheral blood, sampled in a trial of Ad26.COV2.S vaccine versus placebo. The CDR3 here is CASSSVGDYNYGYTF. The DNA for the CDR3 is TGTGCCAGCAGCTCGGTCGGGGATTATAACTATGGCTACACCTTC.